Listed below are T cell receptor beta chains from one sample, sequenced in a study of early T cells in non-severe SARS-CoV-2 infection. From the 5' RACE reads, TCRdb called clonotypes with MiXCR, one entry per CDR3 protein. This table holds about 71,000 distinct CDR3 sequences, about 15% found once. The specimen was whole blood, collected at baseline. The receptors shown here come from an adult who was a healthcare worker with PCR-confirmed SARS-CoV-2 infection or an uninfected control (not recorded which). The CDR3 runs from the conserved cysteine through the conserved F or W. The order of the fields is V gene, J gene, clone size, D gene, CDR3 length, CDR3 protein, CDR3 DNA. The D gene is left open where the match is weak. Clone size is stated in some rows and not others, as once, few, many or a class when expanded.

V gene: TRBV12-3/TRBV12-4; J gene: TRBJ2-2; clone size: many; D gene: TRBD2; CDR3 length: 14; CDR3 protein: CASRRSGSTGELFF; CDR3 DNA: TGTGCCAGCCGACGCAGCGGGAGTACCGGGGAGCTGTTTTTT
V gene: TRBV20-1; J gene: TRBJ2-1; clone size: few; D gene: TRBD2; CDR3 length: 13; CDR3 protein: CSASRTSGKEQFF; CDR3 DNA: TGCAGTGCTAGTCGTACTAGCGGGAAGGAGCAGTTCTTC
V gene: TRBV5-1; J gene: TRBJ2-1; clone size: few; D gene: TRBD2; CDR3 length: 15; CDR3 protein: CASSLSGLAGNEQFF; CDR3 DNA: TGCGCCAGCAGCCTCTCGGGTCTAGCGGGGAATGAGCAGTTCTTC
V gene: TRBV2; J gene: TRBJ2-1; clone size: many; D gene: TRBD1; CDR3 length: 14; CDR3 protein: CASRGQGAWNEQFF; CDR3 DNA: TGTGCCAGCAGGGGACAGGGGGCTTGGAATGAGCAGTTCTTC
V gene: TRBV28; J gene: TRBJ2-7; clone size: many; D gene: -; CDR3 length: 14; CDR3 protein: CASSLTMGSYEQYF; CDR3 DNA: TGTGCCAGCAGTTTAACTATGGGTTCCTACGAGCAGTACTTC
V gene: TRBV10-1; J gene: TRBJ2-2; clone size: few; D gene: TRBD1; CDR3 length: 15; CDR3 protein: CASSASGQGAWELFF; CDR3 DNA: TGCGCCAGCAGTGCCTCGGGACAGGGGGCATGGGAGCTGTTTTTT
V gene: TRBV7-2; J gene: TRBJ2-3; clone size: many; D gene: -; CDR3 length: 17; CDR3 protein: CASSPMPGVFDTDTQYF; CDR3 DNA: TGTGCCAGCAGCCCTATGCCGGGGGTATTCGACACAGATACGCAGTATTTT
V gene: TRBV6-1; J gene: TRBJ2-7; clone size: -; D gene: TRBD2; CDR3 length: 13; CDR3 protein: CASSPRGGGEQYF; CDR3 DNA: TGTGCCAGCAGTCCGCGGGGGGGAGGCGAGCAGTACTTC
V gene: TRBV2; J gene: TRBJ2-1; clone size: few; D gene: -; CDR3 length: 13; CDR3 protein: CASTLGKYNEQFF; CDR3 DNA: TGTGCCAGCACTCTGGGGAAATACAATGAGCAGTTCTTC
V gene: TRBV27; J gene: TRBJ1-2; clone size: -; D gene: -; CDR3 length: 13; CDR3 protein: CASSGTGNYGYTF; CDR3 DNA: TGTGCCAGCAGTGGAACAGGGAACTATGGCTACACCTTC
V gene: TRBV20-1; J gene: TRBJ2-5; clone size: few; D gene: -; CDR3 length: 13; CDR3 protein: CSARTGNRETQYF; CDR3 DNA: TGCAGTGCTAGAACAGGGAATCGAGAGACCCAGTACTTC
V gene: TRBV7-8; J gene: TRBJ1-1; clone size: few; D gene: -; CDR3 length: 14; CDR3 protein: CASSFEAVGTEAFF; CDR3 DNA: TGTGCCAGCAGCTTCGAAGCGGTGGGCACTGAAGCTTTCTTT
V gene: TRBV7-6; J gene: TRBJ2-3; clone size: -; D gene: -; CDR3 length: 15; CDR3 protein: CASSPRGPPTDTQYF; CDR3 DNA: TGTGCCAGCAGCCCCCGGGGCCCACCCACAGATACGCAGTATTTT
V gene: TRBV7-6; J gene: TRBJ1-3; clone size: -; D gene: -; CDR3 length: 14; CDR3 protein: CASSQDLSGNTIYF; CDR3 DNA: TGTGCCAGCAGCCAGGACCTCTCTGGAAACACCATATATTTT
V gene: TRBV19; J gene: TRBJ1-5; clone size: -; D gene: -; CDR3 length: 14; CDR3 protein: CASTSREGNQPQHF; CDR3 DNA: TGTGCCAGTACCTCCAGGGAGGGCAATCAGCCCCAGCATTTT
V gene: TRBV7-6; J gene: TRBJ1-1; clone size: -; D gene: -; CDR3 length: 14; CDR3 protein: CASSRRVMNTEAFF; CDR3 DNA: TGTGCCAGCAGCCGCAGGGTAATGAACACTGAAGCTTTCTTT
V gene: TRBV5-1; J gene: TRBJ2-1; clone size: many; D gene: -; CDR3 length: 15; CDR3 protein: CASSSHGGSYNEQFF; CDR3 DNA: TGCGCCAGCAGCTCTCACGGGGGTTCCTACAATGAGCAGTTCTTC
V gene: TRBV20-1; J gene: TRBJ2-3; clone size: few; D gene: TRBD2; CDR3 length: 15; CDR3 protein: CSARGLAGDPDTQYF; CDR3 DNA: TGCAGTGCTAGAGGGCTAGCGGGAGACCCAGATACGCAGTATTTT
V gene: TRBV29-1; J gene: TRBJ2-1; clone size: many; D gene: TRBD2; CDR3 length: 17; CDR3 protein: CSGAGTSGELAYNEQFF; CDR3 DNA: TGCAGCGGGGCCGGGACTAGCGGAGAGTTGGCCTACAATGAGCAGTTCTTC
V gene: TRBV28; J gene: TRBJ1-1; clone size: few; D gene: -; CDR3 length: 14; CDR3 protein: CASSTVQGFQEAFF; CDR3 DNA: TGTGCCAGCAGTACCGTCCAGGGGTTCCAAGAAGCTTTCTTT
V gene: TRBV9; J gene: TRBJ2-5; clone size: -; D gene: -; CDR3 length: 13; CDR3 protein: CASSVGPQETQYF; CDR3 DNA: TGTGCCAGCAGCGTAGGGCCCCAAGAGACCCAGTACTTC
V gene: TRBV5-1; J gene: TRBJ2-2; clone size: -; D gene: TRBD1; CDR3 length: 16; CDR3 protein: CASSLAGGSDTGELFF; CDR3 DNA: TGCGCCAGCAGCTTGGCAGGGGGCTCGGACACCGGGGAGCTGTTTTTT
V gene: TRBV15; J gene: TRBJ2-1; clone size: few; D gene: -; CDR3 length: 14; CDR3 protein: CATSPGSRDREQFF; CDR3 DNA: TGTGCCACCAGCCCGGGATCAAGGGATCGTGAGCAGTTCTTC
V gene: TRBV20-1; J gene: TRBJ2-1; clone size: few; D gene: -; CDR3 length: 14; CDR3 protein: CSAREGGSYNEQFF; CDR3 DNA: TGCAGTGCTAGGGAAGGTGGGTCCTACAATGAGCAGTTCTTC
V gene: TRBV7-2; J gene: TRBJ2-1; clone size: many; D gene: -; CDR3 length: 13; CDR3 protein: CASSQGHYNGQFF; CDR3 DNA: TGTGCCAGCAGCCAGGGGCACTACAATGGGCAGTTCTTC
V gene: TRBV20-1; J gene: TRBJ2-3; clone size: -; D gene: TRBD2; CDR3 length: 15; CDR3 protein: CSARASGRAGDTQYF; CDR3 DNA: TGCAGTGCTAGAGCAAGCGGGAGGGCAGGGGATACGCAGTATTTT
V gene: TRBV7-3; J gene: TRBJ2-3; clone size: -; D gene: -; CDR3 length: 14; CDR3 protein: CASSIGGPQNTQYF; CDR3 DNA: TGTGCCAGCAGCATAGGCGGCCCCCAGAATACGCAGTATTTT
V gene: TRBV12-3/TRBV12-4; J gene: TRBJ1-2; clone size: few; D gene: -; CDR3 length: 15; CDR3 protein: CASTMREGGGYGYTF; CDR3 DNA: TGTGCCAGCACCATGAGAGAGGGGGGAGGCTATGGCTACACCTTC
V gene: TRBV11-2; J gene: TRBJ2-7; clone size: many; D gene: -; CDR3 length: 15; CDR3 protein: CASSLDGFPPGEQYF; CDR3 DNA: TGTGCCAGCAGCTTAGATGGCTTCCCGCCGGGGGAGCAGTACTTC
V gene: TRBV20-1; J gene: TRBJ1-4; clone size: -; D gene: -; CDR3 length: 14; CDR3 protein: CSAKRTVENEKLFF; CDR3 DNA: TGCAGTGCTAAGCGGACCGTCGAGAACGAAAAACTGTTTTTT
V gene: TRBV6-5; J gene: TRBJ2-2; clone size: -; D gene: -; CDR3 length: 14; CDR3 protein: CASSFLLSAGELFF; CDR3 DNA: TGTGCCAGCAGTTTCCTCCTCTCGGCCGGGGAGCTGTTTTTT
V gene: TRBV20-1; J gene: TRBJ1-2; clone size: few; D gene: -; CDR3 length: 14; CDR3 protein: CSATGGTGFYGYTF; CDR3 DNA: TGCAGTGCTACCGGGGGTACAGGCTTCTATGGCTACACCTTC
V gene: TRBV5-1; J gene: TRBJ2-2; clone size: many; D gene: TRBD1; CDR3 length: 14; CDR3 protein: CASSWGQGTGELFF; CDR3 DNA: TGCGCCAGCAGCTGGGGACAGGGAACCGGGGAGCTGTTTTTT
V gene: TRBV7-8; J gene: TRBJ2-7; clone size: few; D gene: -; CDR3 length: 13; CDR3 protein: CASSLTSSYEQYF; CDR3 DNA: TGTGCCAGCAGCCTTACTAGCTCCTACGAGCAGTACTTC
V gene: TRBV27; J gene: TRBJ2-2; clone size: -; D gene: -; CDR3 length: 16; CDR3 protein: CASSSGNPLNTGELFF; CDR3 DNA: TGTGCCAGCAGTTCGGGCAACCCCCTGAACACCGGGGAGCTGTTTTTT
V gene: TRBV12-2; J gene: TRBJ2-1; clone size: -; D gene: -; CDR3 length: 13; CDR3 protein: CASRLRADNEQFF; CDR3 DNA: TGTGCAAGTCGCTTAAGGGCCGACAATGAGCAGTTCTTC
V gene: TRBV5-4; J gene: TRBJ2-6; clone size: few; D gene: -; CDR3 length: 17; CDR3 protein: CASSLSAAYSGANVLTF; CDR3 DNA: TGTGCCAGCAGCTTGTCGGCAGCCTACTCTGGGGCCAACGTCCTGACTTTC